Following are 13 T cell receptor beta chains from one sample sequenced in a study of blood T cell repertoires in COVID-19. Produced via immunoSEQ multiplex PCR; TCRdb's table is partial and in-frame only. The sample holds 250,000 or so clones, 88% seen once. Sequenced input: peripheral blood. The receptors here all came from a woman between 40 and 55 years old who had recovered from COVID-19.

This chain's CDR3 is CATLDTYTQYF. The CDR3 region has the DNA TGTGCCACCTTAGACACCTATACGCAGTATTTT. The J gene is TRBJ2-3, the V gene TRBV7-9; no clear D. Germline lookup yields CDR1 SEHNR and CDR2 FQNEAQ (reference sequence). This CDR3 contains 11 residues. Trimming took 10 bases from V and 7 from J, leaving 12 bases between them.

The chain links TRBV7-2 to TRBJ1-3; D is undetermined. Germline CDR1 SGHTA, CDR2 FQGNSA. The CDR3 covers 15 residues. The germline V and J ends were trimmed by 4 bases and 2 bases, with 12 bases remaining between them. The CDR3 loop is CASSYLIAAGNTIYF. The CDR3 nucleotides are TGTGCCAGCAGCTACCTTATCGCGGCTGGAAACACCATATATTTT.

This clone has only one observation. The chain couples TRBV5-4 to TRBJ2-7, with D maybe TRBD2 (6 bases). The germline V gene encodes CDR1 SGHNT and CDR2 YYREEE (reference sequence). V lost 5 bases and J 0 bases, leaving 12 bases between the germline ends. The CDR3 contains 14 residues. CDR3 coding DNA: TGTGCCAGCAGACGGGCGGGGAGCTCCTACGAGCAGTACTTC. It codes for CASRRAGSSYEQYF.

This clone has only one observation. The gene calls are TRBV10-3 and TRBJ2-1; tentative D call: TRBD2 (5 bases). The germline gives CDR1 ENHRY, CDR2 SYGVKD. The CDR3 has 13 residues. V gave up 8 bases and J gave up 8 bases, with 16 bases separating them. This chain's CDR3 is CAIGGGLADEQFF. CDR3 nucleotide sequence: TGTGCCATCGGCGGTGGGCTAGCTGATGAGCAGTTCTTC.

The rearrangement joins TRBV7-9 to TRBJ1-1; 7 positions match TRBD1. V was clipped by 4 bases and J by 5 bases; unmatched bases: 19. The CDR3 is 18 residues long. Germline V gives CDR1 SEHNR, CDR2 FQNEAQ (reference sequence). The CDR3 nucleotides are TGTGCCAGCAGCTCCCAGCTAAGATACCGGGACAGAGGGACTGAAGCTTTCTTT. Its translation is CASSSQLRYRDRGTEAFF.

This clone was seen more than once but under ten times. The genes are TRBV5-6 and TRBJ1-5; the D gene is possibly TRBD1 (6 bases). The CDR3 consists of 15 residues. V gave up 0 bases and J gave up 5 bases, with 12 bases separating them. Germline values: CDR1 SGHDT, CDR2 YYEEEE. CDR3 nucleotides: TGTGCCAGCAGCTTGGGGTCAGGGGCTTATCAGCCCCAGCATTTT. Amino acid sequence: CASSLGSGAYQPQHF.

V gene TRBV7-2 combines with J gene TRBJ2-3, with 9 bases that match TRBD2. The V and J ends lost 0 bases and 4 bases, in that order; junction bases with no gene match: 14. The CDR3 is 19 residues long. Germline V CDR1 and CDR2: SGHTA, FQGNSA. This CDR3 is CASSLAGGLSGSAADTQYF. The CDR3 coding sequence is TGTGCCAGCAGCTTAGCGGGGGGTCTTAGCGGGAGTGCGGCAGATACGCAGTATTTT.

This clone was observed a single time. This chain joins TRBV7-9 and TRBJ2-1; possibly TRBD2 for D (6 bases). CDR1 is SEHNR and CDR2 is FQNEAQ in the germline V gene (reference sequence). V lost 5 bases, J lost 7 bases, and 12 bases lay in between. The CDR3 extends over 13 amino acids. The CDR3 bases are TGTGCCAGCAGCCCACATGGGGGGAATGAGCAGTTCTTC. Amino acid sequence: CASSPHGGNEQFF.

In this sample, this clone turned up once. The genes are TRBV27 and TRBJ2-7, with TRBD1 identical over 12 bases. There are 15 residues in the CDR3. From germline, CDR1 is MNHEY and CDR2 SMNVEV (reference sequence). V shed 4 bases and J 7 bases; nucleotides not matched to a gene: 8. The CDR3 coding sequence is TGTGCCAGCAGTTCCACCGGGACAGGGGGCGTTGAGCAGTACTTC. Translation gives CASSSTGTGGVEQYF.

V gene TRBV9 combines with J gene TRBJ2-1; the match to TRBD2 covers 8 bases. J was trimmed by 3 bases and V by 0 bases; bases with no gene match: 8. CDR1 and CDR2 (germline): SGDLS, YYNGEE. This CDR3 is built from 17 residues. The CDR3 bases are TGTGCCAGCAGCGTAGTGACCATAGCGGGACTCTACAATGAGCAGTTCTTC. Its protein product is CASSVVTIAGLYNEQFF.

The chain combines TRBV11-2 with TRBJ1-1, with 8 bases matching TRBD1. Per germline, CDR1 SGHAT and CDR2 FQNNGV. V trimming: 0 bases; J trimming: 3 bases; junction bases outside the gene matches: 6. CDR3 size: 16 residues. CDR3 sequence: CASSLDLARGHTEAFF. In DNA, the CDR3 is TGTGCCAGCAGCTTAGATCTTGCCAGGGGGCACACTGAAGCTTTCTTT.

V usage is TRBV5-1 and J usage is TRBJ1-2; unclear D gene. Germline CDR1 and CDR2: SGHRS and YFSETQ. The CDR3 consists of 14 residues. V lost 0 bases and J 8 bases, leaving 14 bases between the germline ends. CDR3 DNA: TGCGCCAGCAGCTTGGAAGTGGTGAACTTCGGCTACACCTTC. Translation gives CASSLEVVNFGYTF.

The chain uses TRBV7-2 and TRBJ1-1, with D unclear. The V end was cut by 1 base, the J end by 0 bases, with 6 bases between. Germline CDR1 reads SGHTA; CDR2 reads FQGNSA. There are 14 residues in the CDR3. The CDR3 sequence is CASSLGRVNTEAFF. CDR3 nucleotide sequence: TGTGCCAGCAGCTTAGGTCGGGTGAACACTGAAGCTTTCTTT.